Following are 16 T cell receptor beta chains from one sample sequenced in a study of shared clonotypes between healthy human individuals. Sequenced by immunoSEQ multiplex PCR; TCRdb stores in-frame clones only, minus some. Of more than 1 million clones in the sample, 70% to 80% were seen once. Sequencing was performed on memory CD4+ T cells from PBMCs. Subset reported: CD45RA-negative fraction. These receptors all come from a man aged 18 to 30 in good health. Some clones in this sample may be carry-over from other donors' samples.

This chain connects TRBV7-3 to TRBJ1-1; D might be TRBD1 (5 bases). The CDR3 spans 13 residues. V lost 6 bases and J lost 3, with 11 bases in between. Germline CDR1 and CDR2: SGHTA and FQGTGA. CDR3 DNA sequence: TGTGCCAGCAGTTCCGCGGGGGACACTGAAGCTTTCTTT. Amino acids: CASSSAGDTEAFF. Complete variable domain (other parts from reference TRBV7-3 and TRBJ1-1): GAGVSQTPSNKVTEKGKYVELRCDPISGHTALYWYRQSLGQGPEFLIYFQGTGAADDSGLPNDRFFAVRPEGSVSTLKIQRTERGDSAVYLCASSSAGDTEAFFGQGTRLTVV.

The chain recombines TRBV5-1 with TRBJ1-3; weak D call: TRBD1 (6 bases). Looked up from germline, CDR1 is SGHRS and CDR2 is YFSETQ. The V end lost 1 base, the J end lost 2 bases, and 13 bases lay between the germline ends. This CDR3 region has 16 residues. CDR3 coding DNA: TGCGCCAGCAGCTTGTCAGGGGCCGCCACTGGAAACACCATATATTTT. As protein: CASSLSGAATGNTIYF.

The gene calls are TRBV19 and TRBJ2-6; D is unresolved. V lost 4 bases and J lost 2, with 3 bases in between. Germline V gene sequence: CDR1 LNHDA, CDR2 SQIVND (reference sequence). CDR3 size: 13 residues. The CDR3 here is CASSNAGANVLTF. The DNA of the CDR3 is TGTGCCAGTAGTAACGCTGGGGCCAACGTCCTGACTTTC.

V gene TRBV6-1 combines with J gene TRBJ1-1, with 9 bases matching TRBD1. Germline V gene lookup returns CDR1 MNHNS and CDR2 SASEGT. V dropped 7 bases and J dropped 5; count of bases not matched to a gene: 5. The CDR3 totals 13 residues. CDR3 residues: CASIYRGRTEAFF. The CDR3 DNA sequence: TGTGCCAGCATTTACAGGGGGCGAACTGAAGCTTTCTTT.

DNA of the CDR3: TGTGCCTGGTGTCTAGCGGGAGGGGGTCCAGATACGCAGTATTTT. Its translation is CAWCLAGGGPDTQYF. This chain links TRBV30 with TRBJ2-3, with 12 bases fitting TRBD2. This CDR3 comprises 15 residues. The germline V gene encodes CDR1 GTSNPN and CDR2 SVGIG (reference sequence). V gave up 5 bases and J gave up 4 bases; unmatched junction bases: 7.

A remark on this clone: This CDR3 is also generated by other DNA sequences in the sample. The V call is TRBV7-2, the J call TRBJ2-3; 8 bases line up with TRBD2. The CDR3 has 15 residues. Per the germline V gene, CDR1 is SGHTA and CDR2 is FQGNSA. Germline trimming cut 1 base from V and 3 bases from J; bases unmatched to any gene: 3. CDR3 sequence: CASSLVASGTDTQYF. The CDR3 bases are TGTGCCAGCAGCTTAGTAGCTAGCGGGACAGATACGCAGTATTTT.

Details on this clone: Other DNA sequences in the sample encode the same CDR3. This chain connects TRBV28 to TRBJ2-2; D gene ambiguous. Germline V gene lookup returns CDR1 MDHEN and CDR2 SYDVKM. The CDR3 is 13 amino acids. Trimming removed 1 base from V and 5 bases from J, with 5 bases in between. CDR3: CASSLLGTGELFF. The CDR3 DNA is TGTGCCAGCAGTTTATTGGGGACCGGGGAGCTGTTTTTT.

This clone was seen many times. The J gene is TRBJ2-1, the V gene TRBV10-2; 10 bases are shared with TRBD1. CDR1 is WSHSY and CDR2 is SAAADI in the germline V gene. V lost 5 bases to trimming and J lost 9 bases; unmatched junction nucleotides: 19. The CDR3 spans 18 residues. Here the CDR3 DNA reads TGCGCCAGCAGTCCAACCGGGACAGGGGTGGGGGTTGACGGTGAGCAGTTCTTC. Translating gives CASSPTGTGVGVDGEQFF.

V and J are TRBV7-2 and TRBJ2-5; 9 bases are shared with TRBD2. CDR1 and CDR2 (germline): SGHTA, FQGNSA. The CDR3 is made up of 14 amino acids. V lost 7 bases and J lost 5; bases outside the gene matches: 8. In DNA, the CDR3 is TGTGCCAGCAATCCGCCTAGCGGGACTGAGACCCAGTACTTC. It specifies CASNPPSGTETQYF. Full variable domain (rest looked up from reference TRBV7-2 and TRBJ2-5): GAGVSQSPSNKVTEKGKDVELRCDPISGHTALYWYRQSLGQGLEFLIYFQGNSAPDKSGLPSDRFSAERTGGSVSTLTIQRTQQEDSAVYLCASNPPSGTETQYFGPGTRLLVL.

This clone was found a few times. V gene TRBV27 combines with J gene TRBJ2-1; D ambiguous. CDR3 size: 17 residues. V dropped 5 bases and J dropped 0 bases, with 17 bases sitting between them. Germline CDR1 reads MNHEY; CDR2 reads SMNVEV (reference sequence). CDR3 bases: TGTGCCAGCAGTCCACCCATTGGGTCCAACTCCTACAATGAGCAGTTCTTC. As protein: CASSPPIGSNSYNEQFF.

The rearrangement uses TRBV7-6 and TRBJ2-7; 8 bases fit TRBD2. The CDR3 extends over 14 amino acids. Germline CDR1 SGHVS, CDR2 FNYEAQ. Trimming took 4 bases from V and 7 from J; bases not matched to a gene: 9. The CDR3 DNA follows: TGTGCCAGCAGCTCCTTAGCGGGGTCTGGGGAGCAGTACTTC. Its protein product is CASSSLAGSGEQYF. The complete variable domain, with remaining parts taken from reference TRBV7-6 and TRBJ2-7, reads GAGVSQSPRYKVTKRGQDVALRCDPISGHVSLYWYRQALGQGPEFLTYFNYEAQQDKSGLPNDRFSAERPEGSISTLTIQRTEQRDSAMYRCASSSLAGSGEQYFGPGTRLTVT.

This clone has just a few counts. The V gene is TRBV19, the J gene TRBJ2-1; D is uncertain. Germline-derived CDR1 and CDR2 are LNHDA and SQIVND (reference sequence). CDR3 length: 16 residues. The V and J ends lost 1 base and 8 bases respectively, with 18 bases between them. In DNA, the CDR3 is TGTGCCAGTAGTATAGGTCCCCCAGGAACGGGCTATGAGCAGTTCTTC. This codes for CASSIGPPGTGYEQFF.

CDR3 amino acids: CASSSLAGTSARQYF. The CDR3 nucleotides read TGTGCCAGCAGTTCCTTGGCCGGGACTAGCGCCCGGCAGTACTTC. The chain employs TRBV28 and TRBJ2-7; 10 positions match TRBD2. Germline CDR1 reads MDHEN; CDR2 reads SYDVKM. Trimming removed 4 bases from V and 9 bases from J; junction bases left unmatched: 12. The CDR3 is made up of 15 amino acids.

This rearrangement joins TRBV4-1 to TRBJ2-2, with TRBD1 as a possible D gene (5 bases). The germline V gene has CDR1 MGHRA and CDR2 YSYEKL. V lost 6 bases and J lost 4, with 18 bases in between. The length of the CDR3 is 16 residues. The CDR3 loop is CASSSRQRSGTGELFF. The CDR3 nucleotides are TGCGCCAGCAGTTCCCGACAGAGGTCAGGCACCGGGGAGCTGTTTTTT.

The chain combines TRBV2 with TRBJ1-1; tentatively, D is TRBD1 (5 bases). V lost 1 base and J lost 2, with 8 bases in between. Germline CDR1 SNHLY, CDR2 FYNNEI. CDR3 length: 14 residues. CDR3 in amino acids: CASSEGQRNTEAFF. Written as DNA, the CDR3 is TGTGCCAGCAGTGAAGGACAGCGTAACACTGAAGCTTTCTTT.

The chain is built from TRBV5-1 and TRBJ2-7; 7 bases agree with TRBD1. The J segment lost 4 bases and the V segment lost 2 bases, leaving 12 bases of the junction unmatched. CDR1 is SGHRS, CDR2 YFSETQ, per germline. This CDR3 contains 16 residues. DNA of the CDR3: TGCGCCAGCAGCTTCTACCCGACAGGGAACTCTTACGAGCAGTACTTC. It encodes CASSFYPTGNSYEQYF.